A selection of T cell receptor beta chains follows, all from one sample in a study of vaccination effects on CD4 cells after COVID-19. Sequencing used immunoSEQ multiplex PCR; TCRdb keeps in-frame clones, though not all of them. The table lists roughly 25,000 clones, 77% of them singletons. For these TCRs, the target antigens are not known. Sample: CD4+ T cells from PBMCs cultured with HCoV-NL63 spike peptides, taken before COVID-19 vaccination. These receptor sequences come from a human donor who had a prior SARS-CoV-2 infection. CDR3s include the opening cysteine and the closing phenylalanine or tryptophan. The D gene is left open where the match is weak. Expanded clones get a size class; other rows say once, few or many, or leave the size out.

CDR3aa: CASRTILGRWDTEAFF; CDR3nt: TGCGCCAGCAGGACTATCCTGGGACGTTGGGACACTGAAGCTTTCTTT; j_gene: TRBJ1-1; v_gene: TRBV5-1; d_gene: -; abundance: -
CDR3aa: CASSPLAGGGFYEQYF; CDR3nt: TGTGCCAGCAGCCCTCTAGCGGGAGGGGGATTCTACGAGCAGTACTTC; j_gene: TRBJ2-7; v_gene: TRBV11-2; d_gene: TRBD2; abundance: -
CDR3aa: CASSLGRTGGGDIQYF; CDR3nt: TGTGCCAGCAGCTTAGGGCGGACCGGGGGTGGGGACATTCAGTACTTC; j_gene: TRBJ2-4; v_gene: TRBV11-3; d_gene: -; abundance: -
CDR3aa: CASSPVFSHEYGYTF; CDR3nt: TGTGCCAGCTCACCAGTTTTCAGCCACGAATATGGCTACACCTTC; j_gene: TRBJ1-2; v_gene: TRBV18; d_gene: -; abundance: -
CDR3aa: CAWRPDKRDRDPGANVLTF; CDR3nt: TGTGCCTGGAGACCCGACAAAAGGGACAGGGATCCTGGGGCCAACGTCCTGACTTTC; j_gene: TRBJ2-6; v_gene: TRBV30; d_gene: TRBD1; abundance: few
CDR3aa: CASSPNLGAKYQETQYF; CDR3nt: TGTGCCAGCTCACCTAACTTGGGGGCGAAGTACCAAGAGACCCAGTACTTC; j_gene: TRBJ2-5; v_gene: TRBV18; d_gene: -; abundance: -
CDR3aa: CASSQDGAGINEQFF; CDR3nt: TGTGCCAGCAGCCAAGATGGGGCAGGAATAAATGAGCAGTTCTTC; j_gene: TRBJ2-1; v_gene: TRBV3-1/TRBV3-2; d_gene: -; abundance: -
CDR3aa: CATSRDLAGGQFF; CDR3nt: TGTGCCACCAGCAGAGATTTAGCGGGAGGTCAGTTCTTC; j_gene: TRBJ2-1; v_gene: TRBV15; d_gene: TRBD2; abundance: -
CDR3aa: CASSLILGPLAGAGELFF; CDR3nt: TGTGCCAGCAGCTTAATATTAGGGCCCCTAGCGGGAGCCGGGGAGCTGTTTTTT; j_gene: TRBJ2-2; v_gene: TRBV7-9; d_gene: TRBD2; abundance: -
CDR3aa: CASRLGVGTYGYTF; CDR3nt: TGTGCCAGCAGACTTGGGGTTGGGACCTATGGCTACACCTTC; j_gene: TRBJ1-2; v_gene: TRBV6-6; d_gene: -; abundance: -
CDR3aa: CASSVSGSGGNEQFF; CDR3nt: TGTGCCAGCAGCGTTAGCGGGAGCGGGGGTAATGAGCAGTTCTTC; j_gene: TRBJ2-1; v_gene: TRBV9; d_gene: TRBD2; abundance: -
CDR3aa: CASSFFMTRAGNEQFF; CDR3nt: TGTGCCAGCAGCTTTTTTATGACTAGGGCGGGCAATGAGCAGTTCTTC; j_gene: TRBJ2-1; v_gene: TRBV11-3; d_gene: -; abundance: -
CDR3aa: CASTRGLAANTGELFF; CDR3nt: TGTGCCAGCACAAGGGGACTAGCGGCGAACACCGGGGAGCTGTTTTTT; j_gene: TRBJ2-2; v_gene: TRBV9; d_gene: TRBD2; abundance: -
CDR3aa: CASSLDYRTVAEKLFF; CDR3nt: TGTGCCAGCAGCTTAGACTACCGGACCGTTGCTGAAAAACTGTTTTTT; j_gene: TRBJ1-4; v_gene: TRBV7-2; d_gene: -; abundance: -
CDR3aa: CASSRDTLMNTEAFF; CDR3nt: TGTGCCAGCAGTCGGGACACACTGATGAACACTGAAGCTTTCTTT; j_gene: TRBJ1-1; v_gene: TRBV4-2; d_gene: -; abundance: few
CDR3aa: CASSLKSRTDTQYF; CDR3nt: TGTGCCAGCAGTTTGAAGAGTAGAACAGATACGCAGTATTTT; j_gene: TRBJ2-3; v_gene: TRBV27; d_gene: -; abundance: -
CDR3aa: CASRDQSGRRKNTEAFF; CDR3nt: TGTGCCAGCCGTGACCAATCCGGTCGAAGGAAGAACACTGAAGCTTTCTTT; j_gene: TRBJ1-1; v_gene: TRBV27; d_gene: -; abundance: -
CDR3aa: CASSARQGHLINSPLHF; CDR3nt: TGTGCCAGTAGTGCACGACAGGGTCACCTTATTAATTCACCCCTCCACTTT; j_gene: TRBJ1-6; v_gene: TRBV19; d_gene: TRBD1; abundance: few
CDR3aa: CASSPGRGRAKNIQYF; CDR3nt: TGTGCCAGCAGCCCAGGAAGGGGCCGAGCCAAAAACATTCAGTACTTC; j_gene: TRBJ2-4; v_gene: TRBV6-2/TRBV6-3; d_gene: -; abundance: -
CDR3aa: CASSLVRNTGELFF; CDR3nt: TGCGCCAGCAGCCTGGTCAGAAACACCGGGGAGCTGTTTTTT; j_gene: TRBJ2-2; v_gene: TRBV5-1; d_gene: -; abundance: -
CDR3aa: CAWSEDPSTEAFF; CDR3nt: TGTGCCTGGAGTGAGGACCCGAGCACTGAAGCTTTCTTT; j_gene: TRBJ1-1; v_gene: TRBV30; d_gene: -; abundance: once
CDR3aa: CASSHTTEETQYF; CDR3nt: TGTGCCAGCAGCCACACTACTGAAGAGACCCAGTACTTC; j_gene: TRBJ2-5; v_gene: TRBV3-1/TRBV3-2; d_gene: -; abundance: -
CDR3aa: CASSAWDRGEKLFF; CDR3nt: TGTGCCAGCAGCGCCTGGGACAGGGGTGAAAAACTGTTTTTT; j_gene: TRBJ1-4; v_gene: TRBV9; d_gene: TRBD1; abundance: -
CDR3aa: CASSHLILRGGAFF; CDR3nt: TGTGCCAGCAGCCATTTAATTCTACGTGGGGGGGCTTTCTTT; j_gene: TRBJ1-1; v_gene: TRBV3-1/TRBV3-2; d_gene: -; abundance: -
CDR3aa: CASTPRVNTEAFF; CDR3nt: TGTGCCAGTACTCCCCGCGTGAACACTGAAGCTTTCTTT; j_gene: TRBJ1-1; v_gene: TRBV19; d_gene: -; abundance: -
CDR3aa: CASSLGANYGYTF; CDR3nt: TGTGCCAGCAGTTTAGGCGCTAACTATGGCTACACCTTC; j_gene: TRBJ1-2; v_gene: TRBV6-5; d_gene: -; abundance: once
CDR3aa: CASSATGAAYEQYF; CDR3nt: TGTGCCAGCAGCGCCACAGGGGCCGCGTACGAGCAGTACTTC; j_gene: TRBJ2-7; v_gene: TRBV7-2; d_gene: TRBD1; abundance: -
CDR3aa: CASSPLGLATYEQYF; CDR3nt: TGTGCCAGCAGCCCCCTTGGGCTAGCGACCTACGAGCAGTACTTC; j_gene: TRBJ2-7; v_gene: TRBV9; d_gene: -; abundance: once
CDR3aa: CASSPGFSEQYF; CDR3nt: TGCGCCAGCAGCCCGGGTTTCAGCGAGCAGTACTTC; j_gene: TRBJ2-7; v_gene: TRBV5-1; d_gene: -; abundance: -
CDR3aa: CASSLGGNSYNEQFF; CDR3nt: TGCGCCAGCAGCCTCGGGGGAAACTCCTACAATGAGCAGTTCTTC; j_gene: TRBJ2-1; v_gene: TRBV5-1; d_gene: -; abundance: -
CDR3aa: CASTWPGLAGREQFF; CDR3nt: TGTGCCAGCACCTGGCCGGGACTAGCGGGACGGGAGCAGTTCTTC; j_gene: TRBJ2-1; v_gene: TRBV2; d_gene: TRBD2; abundance: -
CDR3aa: CASSATPETGLETDTQYF; CDR3nt: TGTGCCAGCAGCGCAACCCCTGAGACAGGGTTAGAAACAGATACGCAGTATTTT; j_gene: TRBJ2-3; v_gene: TRBV9; d_gene: TRBD1; abundance: -
CDR3aa: CAWRTSGGSTDTQYF; CDR3nt: TGTGCCTGGAGGACTAGCGGGGGCAGCACAGATACGCAGTATTTT; j_gene: TRBJ2-3; v_gene: TRBV30; d_gene: TRBD2; abundance: -
CDR3aa: CASSFAVDSPNLFEQYF; CDR3nt: TGTGCCAGCAGCTTTGCCGTGGACTCTCCAAACCTCTTCGAGCAGTACTTC; j_gene: TRBJ2-7; v_gene: TRBV7-8; d_gene: -; abundance: -
CDR3aa: CASSPPHTGVDVDEKLFF; CDR3nt: TGTGCCAGCTCACCTCCCCATACAGGGGTTGATGTAGATGAAAAACTGTTTTTT; j_gene: TRBJ1-4; v_gene: TRBV18; d_gene: TRBD1; abundance: -
CDR3aa: CASRPPEGAGTEAFF; CDR3nt: TGTGCCAGCAGACCCCCCGAGGGGGCCGGGACTGAAGCTTTCTTT; j_gene: TRBJ1-1; v_gene: TRBV2; d_gene: TRBD1; abundance: -
CDR3aa: CASQTALGQPQHF; CDR3nt: TGTGCCAGCCAAACGGCCTTAGGGCAGCCCCAGCATTTT; j_gene: TRBJ1-5; v_gene: TRBV2; d_gene: -; abundance: -
CDR3aa: CASSFGSSVGYTF; CDR3nt: TGTGCCAGCAGTTTTGGCAGTTCTGTGGGCTACACCTTC; j_gene: TRBJ1-2; v_gene: TRBV12-3/TRBV12-4; d_gene: -; abundance: -
CDR3aa: CASSLVFWDSPQYF; CDR3nt: TGTGCCAGCAGCTTAGTCTTCTGGGACAGTCCGCAGTATTTT; j_gene: TRBJ2-3; v_gene: TRBV11-2; d_gene: TRBD1; abundance: -
CDR3aa: CASRSGDEQYF; CDR3nt: TGCGCCAGCCGATCCGGGGACGAGCAGTACTTC; j_gene: TRBJ2-7; v_gene: TRBV5-1; d_gene: -; abundance: -
CDR3aa: CASSVRTGGAYNEQFF; CDR3nt: TGTGCCAGCAGCGTTCGAACAGGGGGCGCGTACAATGAGCAGTTCTTC; j_gene: TRBJ2-1; v_gene: TRBV9; d_gene: TRBD1; abundance: once
CDR3aa: CASSSLTAGNYNEQFF; CDR3nt: TGTGCCAGCAGCTCCTTAACAGCGGGGAACTACAATGAGCAGTTCTTC; j_gene: TRBJ2-1; v_gene: TRBV3-1/TRBV3-2; d_gene: TRBD2; abundance: -
CDR3aa: CAWGPVAGVTDTQYF; CDR3nt: TGTGCCTGGGGTCCGGTAGCGGGGGTCACAGATACGCAGTATTTT; j_gene: TRBJ2-3; v_gene: TRBV30; d_gene: TRBD2; abundance: once
CDR3aa: CASSYGQGTYSSTDTQYF; CDR3nt: TGCGCCAGCAGCTACGGACAGGGGACCTATTCTAGCACAGATACGCAGTATTTT; j_gene: TRBJ2-3; v_gene: TRBV5-1; d_gene: TRBD1; abundance: -
CDR3aa: CASSDSAGGRSPLHF; CDR3nt: TGTGCCAGCAGTGACTCGGCAGGGGGACGTTCACCCCTCCACTTT; j_gene: TRBJ1-6; v_gene: TRBV6-4; d_gene: TRBD1; abundance: -
CDR3aa: CASSLEGGRAWNTEAFF; CDR3nt: TGTGCCAGCAGCTTAGAGGGGGGAAGGGCTTGGAACACTGAAGCTTTCTTT; j_gene: TRBJ1-1; v_gene: TRBV11-2; d_gene: -; abundance: -
CDR3aa: CASSYRPVGYEQYF; CDR3nt: TGTGCCAGCAGTTATCGGCCCGTGGGGTACGAGCAGTACTTC; j_gene: TRBJ2-7; v_gene: TRBV6-5; d_gene: -; abundance: once
CDR3aa: CSAAEGNNEKLFF; CDR3nt: TGCAGCGCCGCCGAGGGGAATAATGAAAAACTGTTTTTT; j_gene: TRBJ1-4; v_gene: TRBV29-1; d_gene: -; abundance: -
CDR3aa: CASSYSGQETQYF; CDR3nt: TGCGCCAGCAGCTATAGCGGACAAGAGACCCAGTACTTC; j_gene: TRBJ2-5; v_gene: TRBV5-1; d_gene: -; abundance: -
CDR3aa: CASSQGSNTEAFF; CDR3nt: TGTGCCAGCAGCCAAGGTAGTAACACTGAAGCTTTCTTT; j_gene: TRBJ1-1; v_gene: TRBV14; d_gene: -; abundance: -
CDR3aa: CASSGLLEDLGGYGYTF; CDR3nt: TGTGCCAGCAGTGGGCTTTTGGAGGACCTCGGCGGCTATGGCTACACCTTC; j_gene: TRBJ1-2; v_gene: TRBV2; d_gene: -; abundance: -